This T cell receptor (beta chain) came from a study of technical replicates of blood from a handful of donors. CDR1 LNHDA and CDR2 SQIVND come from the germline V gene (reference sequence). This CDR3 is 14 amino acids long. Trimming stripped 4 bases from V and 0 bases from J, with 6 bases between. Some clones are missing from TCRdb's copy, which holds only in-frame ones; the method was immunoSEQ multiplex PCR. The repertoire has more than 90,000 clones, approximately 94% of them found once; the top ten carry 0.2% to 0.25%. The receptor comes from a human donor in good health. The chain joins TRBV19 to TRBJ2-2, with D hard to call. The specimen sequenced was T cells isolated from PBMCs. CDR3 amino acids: CASSSYTNTGELFF. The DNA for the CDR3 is TGTGCCAGTAGTAGCTATACGAACACCGGGGAGCTGTTTTTT.